The 23 T cell receptor beta chains reported below all come from one sample, sequenced in a study of T cells in Graves' hyperthyroidism and ophthalmopathy. TCR beta CDR3 regions were amplified from RNA transcripts. TCR CDR3 underwent first-round RT-PCR with the HTBI primer set. In TCRdb, the multiplex PCR reads were re-called with MiXCR into one record per CDR3 protein. Of under 700,000 distinct CDR3 sequences in the sample, about 45% were seen once. Sequencing input: peripheral blood or thyroid tissue (not recorded which). These receptors were obtained from a woman aged 18 to 35 with Graves' hyperthyroidism.

The chain carries TRBV19 and TRBJ2-7, with D unclear. This CDR3 spans 13 amino acids. V was clipped by 10 bases and J by 1 base, with 14 bases between them. In germline, CDR1 is LNHDA, CDR2 SQIVND (reference sequence). CDR3 loop: CATSRLESYEQYF. Here the CDR3 DNA reads TGTGCCACCTCGAGGCTAGAATCCTACGAGCAGTACTTC. Based on the CDR3 plus reference TRBV19 and TRBJ2-7, the full variable domain is DGGITQSPKYLFRKEGQNVTLSCEQNLNHDAMYWYRQDPGQGLRLIYYSQIVNDFQKGDIAEGYSVSREKKESFPLTVTSAQKNPTAFYLCATSRLESYEQYFGPGTRLTVT.

Many counts were recorded for this clonotype. The CDR3 reads CASSSTGTGGETQYF. As DNA, the CDR3 is TGTGCCAGCAGCTCTACCGGGACAGGAGGGGAGACCCAGTACTTC. This chain links TRBV7-3 with TRBJ2-5; 8 nucleotides agree with TRBD1. This CDR3 comprises 15 residues. Looked up from germline, CDR1 is SGHTA and CDR2 is FQGTGA. V was pared by 4 bases and J by 5 bases, with 9 bases of the junction left unmatched. The full variable domain, in which reference TRBV7-3 and TRBJ2-5 provide the parts outside the CDR3, is GAGVSQTPSNKVTEKGKYVELRCDPISGHTALYWYRQSLGQGPEFLIYFQGTGAADDSGLPNDRFFAVRPEGSVSTLKIQRTERGDSAVYLCASSSTGTGGETQYFGPGTRLLVL.

CDR3 nucleotides: TGTGCCACCAGTGTCGGGACAGGACCTTTTAGCAATCAGCCCCAGCATTTT. Its translation is CATSVGTGPFSNQPQHF. The chain joins TRBV24-1 to TRBJ1-5, with 8 bases matching TRBD1. V was clipped by 5 bases and J by 0 bases; unmatched bases: 8. This CDR3 has 17 residues. In germline, CDR1 is KGHDR, CDR2 SFDVKD.

V gene TRBV11-2 combines with J gene TRBJ1-2, with D unresolved. Germline V gene lookup returns CDR1 SGHAT and CDR2 FQNNGV. The CDR3 spans 15 residues. Trimming stripped 0 bases from V and 6 bases from J, with 14 bases between. The CDR3 reads CASSLDRRREHGYTF. DNA for the CDR3: TGTGCCAGCAGCTTAGACAGGAGGCGAGAACATGGCTACACCTTC. Drawing the rest from reference TRBV11-2 and TRBJ1-2, the complete variable domain is EAGVAQSPRYKIIEKRQSVAFWCNPISGHATLYWYQQILGQGPKLLIQFQNNGVVDDSQLPKDRFSAERLKGVDSTLKIQPAKLEDSAVYLCASSLDRRREHGYTFGSGTRLTVV.

This clonotype showed up many times. V and J are TRBV2 and TRBJ1-4, with TRBD1 as a possible D gene (5 bases). V gave up 3 bases and J gave up 5 bases, with 7 bases separating them. The germline gives CDR1 SNHLY, CDR2 FYNNEI. CDR3 length: 13 residues. The CDR3 region has the DNA TGTGCCAGCAGTGAGGGGGAAAATGAAAAACTGTTTTTT. Translating it yields CASSEGENEKLFF.

This clonotype showed up many times. The rearrangement joins TRBV2 to TRBJ1-2, with D hard to call. CDR3 size: 12 residues. Germline V gene lookup returns CDR1 SNHLY and CDR2 FYNNEI. The V end lost 4 bases, the J end lost 7 bases, and 10 bases lay between the germline ends. The CDR3 region is CASSVEHGGYTF. In DNA, the CDR3 is TGTGCCAGCAGTGTAGAACACGGTGGCTACACCTTC.

V is TRBV7-8 and J is TRBJ1-1, with D unresolved. Germline CDR1 SGHVS, CDR2 FQNEAQ. The length of the CDR3 is 14 residues. V shed 5 bases and J shed 4 bases, with 14 bases lying between them. DNA for the CDR3: TGTGCCAGCAGCCAGTCCGGAGCGGGCACTGAAGCTTTCTTT. As protein: CASSQSGAGTEAFF.

V gene TRBV7-6 combines with J gene TRBJ1-6; 7 nucleotides align to TRBD1. Germline V CDR1 and CDR2: SGHVS, FNYEAQ. The CDR3 totals 14 residues. Trimming took 5 bases from V and 7 from J; bases not matched to a gene: 5. CDR3 loop: CASSLQGENSPLHF. DNA for the CDR3: TGTGCCAGCAGCCTTCAGGGGGAAAATTCACCCCTCCACTTT.

A remark on this clonotype: One end of the junction fails to match germline, which may point to a read error. The V call is TRBV6-1, the J call TRBJ1-2; no clear D. This CDR3 spans 13 amino acids. Germline V lookup: CDR1 MNHNS, CDR2 SASEGT. Here the CDR3 reads CVSSTGGVYGYTF. The CDR3 DNA reads TGTGTCAGCAGCACCGGCGGGGTTTATGGCTACACCTTC.

About this clonotype itself: This may be a read error, as it is one base from a much larger clone. This chain links TRBV7-2 with TRBJ1-1; 8 nucleotides line up with TRBD1. The length of the CDR3 is 14 residues. Per the germline V gene, CDR1 is SGHTA and CDR2 is FQGNSA. V gave up 3 bases and J gave up 6 bases; unmatched junction bases: 6. This chain's CDR3 is CASSLRTGRSEAFF. The CDR3 DNA sequence: TGTGCCAGCAGCTTGCGGACAGGGAGATCTGAAGCTTTCTTT.

The chain joins TRBV13 to TRBJ1-2; 8 bases align to TRBD1. CDR1 is PRHDT and CDR2 is FYEKMQ in the germline V gene (reference sequence). With 5 bases clipped from V and 6 bases from J, the junction kept 8 bases outside the gene matches. The CDR3 is made up of 14 amino acids. The CDR3 DNA reads TGTGCCAGCAGCGGACGGACAGGGAGCCATGGCTACACCTTC. It codes for CASSGRTGSHGYTF.

For this clonotype: A read error is possible here, since a much larger clone lies one base away. This chain connects TRBV5-1 to TRBJ1-2, with a tentative D call TRBD1 (5 bases). The CDR3 runs 13 residues. The V gene lost 0 bases and the J gene lost 6 bases, with 9 bases spanning the gap. Germline-derived CDR1 and CDR2 are SGHRS and YFSETQ. The CDR3 nucleotides read TGCGCCAGCAGCTTGGGACAGTACGATGGCTACACCTTC. Translation: CASSLGQYDGYTF.

This clonotype was picked up many times. This sequence joins TRBV2 and TRBJ2-5; D unresolved. There are 11 residues in the CDR3. Germline V CDR1 and CDR2: SNHLY, FYNNEI. V lost 6 bases to trimming and J lost 7 bases, with 9 bases between them. The DNA of the CDR3 is TGTGCCAGCAGGTCGTTTGGGACCCAGTACTTC. This translates into CASRSFGTQYF.

This clonotype was observed a single time. The chain couples TRBV10-2 to TRBJ2-5; the match to TRBD2 covers 11 bases. The CDR3 spans 15 residues. From germline, CDR1 is WSHSY and CDR2 SAAADI. With 6 bases clipped from V and 11 bases from J, the junction kept 14 bases outside the gene matches. The CDR3 coding sequence is TGCGCCAGCAGGATCACTAGCGGGAGAAAGGATGAGCAGTACTTC. Its protein product is CASRITSGRKDEQYF.

This clonotype was seen ten or more times. Sequence at one end of the junction differs from germline and may be a read error. V gene TRBV12-3 or TRBV12-4 combines with J gene TRBJ1-2, with D uncertain. The CDR3 runs 11 residues. In nucleotides, the CDR3 is TGTGCCAGCAGTCAAAGCCAGGACCGATACTTC. Its protein product is CASSQSQDRYF.

The rearrangement joins TRBV20-1 to TRBJ2-7; 7 bases are a match to TRBD1. This CDR3 has 13 amino acids. With V trimmed by 4 bases and J by 3 bases, 6 bases remained unmatched. Germline V gives CDR1 DFQATT, CDR2 SNEGSKA (reference sequence). The CDR3 spells CSATSRDSYEQYF. CDR3 nucleotides: TGCAGTGCTACGTCCCGGGACAGCTACGAGCAGTACTTC.

This clonotype was seen a few times. The gene calls are TRBV20-1 and TRBJ2-7, with D possibly being TRBD1 (6 bases). The CDR3 spans 13 residues. Germline loops: CDR1 DFQATT, CDR2 SNEGSKA (reference sequence). V shed 6 bases and J shed 1 base, with 13 bases lying between them. The CDR3 DNA is TGCAGTGCCCGGACAGACCTGTCCTACGAGCAGTACTTC. Its protein is CSARTDLSYEQYF.

The chain employs TRBV19 and TRBJ1-6; D possibly corresponds to TRBD1 (6 bases). From germline, CDR1 is LNHDA and CDR2 SQIVND (reference sequence). Trimming removed 5 bases at V and 10 bases at J, with 12 bases between. The CDR3 runs 13 residues. Here the CDR3 DNA reads TGTGCCAGTAGTGTGACAGGAATCTCACCCCTCCACTTT. Protein: CASSVTGISPLHF.

This clonotype was found a few times. This chain connects TRBV2 to TRBJ1-2, with unresolved D. Trimming removed 8 bases from V and 3 bases from J, with 10 bases in between. Germline CDR1 and CDR2: SNHLY and FYNNEI. The CDR3 runs 12 residues. CDR3 nucleotide sequence: TGTGCCAGCCGGGGATTTTACTATGGCTACACCTTC. Amino acid sequence: CASRGFYYGYTF.

Here the CDR3 reads CASSAHGGNTEAFF. CDR3 DNA sequence: TGTGCCAGCAGTGCCCACGGCGGAAACACTGAAGCTTTCTTT. The V call is TRBV2, the J call TRBJ1-1, with D unclear. Germline values: CDR1 SNHLY, CDR2 FYNNEI. The V end lost 4 bases, the J end lost 2 bases, and 11 bases lay between the germline ends. This CDR3 is 14 amino acids long.

This clonotype was recorded only once. This likely comes from a read error, as the CDR3 has no conserved phenylalanine or tryptophan at its end. No DNA is shown, since the ends of the CDR3 on it are uncertain; the CDR3 is the one TCRdb lists. J is TRBJ1-3 and V is TRBV2; the table's D call, TRBD1, has no DNA check behind it. The CDR3 region is 11 residues in length, termini included. Germline values: CDR1 SNHLY, CDR2 FYNNEI. CDR3 residues: CASSATGPASN.

Points on this clonotype: A much larger clonotype is one base distant, so this may be a read error. This chain connects TRBV7-9 to TRBJ1-5; 12 bases agree with TRBD1. The germline V gene encodes CDR1 SEHNR and CDR2 FQNEAQ (reference sequence). The CDR3 covers 15 residues. V trimming: 4 bases; J trimming: 5 bases; junction bases outside the gene matches: 3. The CDR3 DNA is TGTGCCAGCAGCTCCGGGACAGGGGGCCATCAGCCCCAGCATTTT. It encodes CASSSGTGGHQPQHF.

The sample holds a few counts of this clonotype. The chain recombines TRBV29-1 with TRBJ2-5; 7 bases agree with TRBD2. Germline lookup yields CDR1 SQVTM and CDR2 ANQGSEA. V shed 4 bases, J shed 0 bases, and the junction held 5 bases outside the gene matches. This CDR3 comprises 14 residues. The DNA of the CDR3 is TGCAGCGTTGTCCCGCGGGAGTACCAAGAGACCCAGTACTTC. This sequence encodes CSVVPREYQETQYF.